The present TCR beta chain was sequenced within a study of post-analysis software for immune sequencing data. In the study overall: The cohort encompassed relapsing-remitting, secondary progressive and progressive-relapsing multiple sclerosis disease courses.

The study, taken as a whole, reports: Several TRBV segments (TRBV5-6, TRBV5-1 and TRBV20-1 among them) occurred more frequently in patients than in controls. The F measure placed samples prepared in the same batch into strongly shared clusters. Multiple sclerosis patients had significantly lower normalized Chao1 diversity than controls.

Presence of unique molecular identifiers characterized the TCR beta cDNA libraries. T cells numbering 1 to 10 million gave rise to a few hundred thousand cDNA molecules. TCRdb reprocessed the PCR reads with MiXCR, giving one entry per CDR3 protein. In the table there are 750,000 to 950,000 distinct CDR3 sequences, about 50% of which are singletons. In regard to this clonotype: The antigen remains undetermined.

The V gene's germline CDR1 is SGHTA and CDR2 FQGNSA. Trimming cost V 1 base and J 4 bases, with 14 bases left between them. There are 15 residues in the CDR3. Sequenced input: blood. The chain links TRBV7-2 to TRBJ2-7; D is unresolved. The clonotype originates from a girl aged 10 to 17 with multiple sclerosis. The CDR3 region has the DNA TGTGCCAGCAGCTTAGGATGGGGTGGTCGGTACGAGCAGTACTTC. It codes for CASSLGWGGRYEQYF.